Below, one TCR beta chain is given with its context. Clones were read by immunoSEQ multiplex PCR, and TCRdb kept only the in-frame ones, dropping some. The top ten hold about 0.27% of the sample, which has about 88,000 clones, 94% seen once. These data are taken from a study of technical replicates of blood from a few donors. The sequenced sample consisted of T cells isolated from PBMCs. The clonotype comes from a human donor in good health.

CDR3 coding DNA: TGTGCCAGCAGTTTACTAAAATTTGCTAGCGCTCAAACCTACGAGCAGTACTTC. Protein: CASSLLKFASAQTYEQYF. This rearrangement joins TRBV27 to TRBJ2-7; a weak D match, TRBD2 (6 bases). Germline CDR1 reads MNHEY; CDR2 reads SMNVEV (reference sequence). Trimming stripped 2 bases from V and 2 bases from J, with 22 bases between. CDR3 length: 18 residues.